This TCR beta chain was documented in a study of cytomegalovirus exposure and HLA in healthy donors. Study-level points and caveats: Apart from CMV serostatus, no immune exposure information was available. A list of around 150 TCR beta chains associated with cytomegalovirus was given. In a later analysis, productive TCRs from donors in an Asian-associated ancestry cluster reportedly carried fewer N-insertions than the cohort mean.

Germline loops: CDR1 SGHNT, CDR2 YENEEA. The junction had 19 bases not matched to a gene; V was cut back by 5 bases and J by 11 bases. The length of the CDR3 is 16 residues. Researchers ran the PCR with 60 Vbeta and 13 Jbeta primers. Measured with immunoSEQ multiplex PCR; TCRdb has only the in-frame clones, and not every one. The sample holds 150,000 to 200,000 clones, about 80% seen once. The table lists this clone with a few counts. Its antigen is not known. The TCR originated in a girl aged 5-17 years in good health and CMV-seropositive. The chain combines TRBV11-3 with TRBJ1-1; 8 nucleotides align to TRBD1. Sequenced: PBMCs. CDR3 residues: CASSPAGQGNSSSAFF. Written as DNA, the CDR3 is TGTGCCAGCAGCCCCGCCGGACAGGGAAATTCTAGTTCGGCTTTCTTT.